The 2 T cell receptor beta chains below all came from one sample that was sequenced in a study of blood T cell repertoires in COVID-19. Some clones are missing from TCRdb's copy, which holds only in-frame ones; the method was immunoSEQ multiplex PCR. The data hold about 140,000 clones, with roughly 84% observed a single time. The sequenced material came from PBMCs or T cells enriched from blood (not recorded which). The receptors derive from a man aged 65 to 79 who had been exposed to COVID-19.

The chain employs TRBV12-5 and TRBJ1-4; TRBD1 might be the D (5 bases). Trimming shortened V by 8 bases and J by 7 bases, and 11 bases separated the two germline ends. CDR3 length equals 12 residues. The germline gives CDR1 LGHNT, CDR2 FRNRAP. The CDR3, as DNA: TGTGCTAGTCGGCAGGGAACTGAAAAACTGTTTTTT. Its translation: CASRQGTEKLFF. Full variable domain (missing parts from reference TRBV12-5 and TRBJ1-4): DARVTQTPRHKVTEMGQEVTMRCQPILGHNTVFWYRQTMMQGLELLAYFRNRAPLDDSGMPKDRFSAEMPDATLATLKIQPSEPRDSAVYFCASRQGTEKLFFGSGTQLSVL.

This chain joins TRBV19 and TRBJ2-2; 10 nucleotides align to TRBD2. CDR1 is LNHDA and CDR2 is SQIVND in the germline V gene (reference sequence). The CDR3 contains 19 residues. V was pared by 6 bases and J by 0 bases, with 13 bases of the junction left unmatched. The CDR3, as DNA: TGTGCCAGTAGCCCAGGGGTAGGACTAGCGGTCCCGAACACCGGGGAGCTGTTTTTT. Its protein product is CASSPGVGLAVPNTGELFF. Full variable domain (rest looked up from reference TRBV19 and TRBJ2-2): DGGITQSPKYLFRKEGQNVTLSCEQNLNHDAMYWYRQDPGQGLRLIYYSQIVNDFQKGDIAEGYSVSREKKESFPLTVTSAQKNPTAFYLCASSPGVGLAVPNTGELFFGEGSRLTVL.